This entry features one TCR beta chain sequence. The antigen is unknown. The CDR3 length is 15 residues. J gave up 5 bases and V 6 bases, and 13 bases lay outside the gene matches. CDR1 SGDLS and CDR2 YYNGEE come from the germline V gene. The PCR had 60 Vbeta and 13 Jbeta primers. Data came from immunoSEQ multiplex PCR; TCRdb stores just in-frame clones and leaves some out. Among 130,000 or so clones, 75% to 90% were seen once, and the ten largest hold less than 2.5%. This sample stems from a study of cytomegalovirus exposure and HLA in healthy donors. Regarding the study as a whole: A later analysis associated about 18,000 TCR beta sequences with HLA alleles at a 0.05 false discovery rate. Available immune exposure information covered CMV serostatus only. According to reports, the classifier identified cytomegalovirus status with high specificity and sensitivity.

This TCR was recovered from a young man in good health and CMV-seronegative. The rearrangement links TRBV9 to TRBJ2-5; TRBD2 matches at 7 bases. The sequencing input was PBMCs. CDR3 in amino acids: CASNPRGGFGETQYF. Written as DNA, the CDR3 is TGTGCCAGCAACCCGAGGGGAGGGTTCGGGGAGACCCAGTACTTC.